The 28 T cell receptor beta chains reported below all come from one sample, sequenced in a study of blood T cells in healthy people across ages. The second PCR ran roughly 6 to 11 cycles with a sample-barcoded 5' primer and J-beta primers. TCRdb reprocessed the 5' RACE reads with MiXCR, giving one entry per CDR3 protein. The table records 650,000 to 1,000,000 distinct CDR3 sequences, roughly 34% of them present only once. Sequenced sample: blood. All receptors derive from a young man in good health.

This chain uses TRBV6-2 or TRBV6-3 with TRBJ2-1; perhaps TRBD2 as D (6 bases). Between the trimmed V and J ends, which lost 6 bases and 7 bases, there was a span of 13 bases. Germline lookup yields CDR1 MNHEY and CDR2 SVGEGT. The CDR3 runs to 13 residues. The DNA of the CDR3 is TGTGCCAGCAGCCGCCGGGAGAAGAATGAGCAGTTCTTC. Protein: CASSRREKNEQFF.

The genes are TRBV4-3 and TRBJ1-1; D gene ambiguous. The CDR3 runs 14 residues. CDR1 is LGHNA and CDR2 is YSLEER in the germline V gene. Trimming took off 0 bases at V and 5 bases at J, with 10 bases between the two ends. CDR3 region: CASSQDLLGTEAFF. DNA for the CDR3: TGCGCCAGCAGCCAAGATTTACTGGGGACTGAAGCTTTCTTT.

This chain uses TRBV29-1 with TRBJ2-1; 11 bases match TRBD2. This CDR3 comprises 18 residues. The ends lost 1 base at V and 4 bases at J; junction bases unmatched: 12. Germline CDR1 SQVTM, CDR2 ANQGSEA. The DNA of the CDR3 is TGCAGCGTTGAAGGCTTAGATAGCGGGGGGGACAAATACAATGAGCAGTTCTTC. Amino acid sequence: CSVEGLDSGGDKYNEQFF.

This chain joins TRBV24-1 and TRBJ2-1; 11 positions match TRBD2. The CDR3 has 16 amino acids. J gave up 5 bases and V 4 bases, and 6 bases lay outside the gene matches. The germline V gene encodes CDR1 KGHDR and CDR2 SFDVKD. The CDR3 loop reads CATSDNSGGVDNEQFF. CDR3 sequence (DNA): TGTGCCACCAGTGACAATAGCGGGGGGGTCGACAATGAGCAGTTCTTC.

V is TRBV5-6 and J is TRBJ2-1; D is perhaps TRBD1 (6 bases). CDR1 SGHDT and CDR2 YYEEEE come from the germline V gene. Between the trimmed V and J ends, which lost 5 bases and 4 bases, there was a span of 16 bases. The CDR3 totals 15 residues. The CDR3 coding sequence is TGTGCCAGCAGGGTGAGAGCAGGGGTATACAATGAGCAGTTCTTC. Its protein is CASRVRAGVYNEQFF.

In this sample, this clonotype turned up a few times. The DNA of the CDR3 is TGTGCCAGCAGTGATTTGGGGGGTCAGCCCCAGCATTTT. Translating gives CASSDLGGQPQHF. This chain uses TRBV25-1 with TRBJ1-5; TRBD1 is a possible D gene (5 bases). Germline V gives CDR1 MGHDK, CDR2 SYGVNS. The CDR3 has 13 residues. V lost 3 bases and J lost 6, with 9 bases in between.

The chain employs TRBV27 and TRBJ2-5; 8 positions match TRBD2. The DNA matches TRBJ2-7 better at its end, which makes the J call doubtful. Germline CDR1 and CDR2: MNHEY and SMNVEV (reference sequence). The CDR3 covers 14 residues. CDR3 DNA: TGTGCCAGCAGTTTCATAGCGGGAACCCACGAGCAGTACTTC. It is translated as CASSFIAGTHEQYF.

This clonotype showed up just a few times. The chain is built from TRBV7-2 and TRBJ1-1, with TRBD1 as a possible D gene (5 bases). Germline values: CDR1 SGHTA, CDR2 FQGNSA. The V gene lost 11 bases and the J gene lost 3 bases, with 13 bases spanning the gap. The length of the CDR3 is 12 residues. The CDR3 DNA sequence: TGTGCCTCCGGGACGGACTACACTGAAGCTTTCTTT. It is translated as CASGTDYTEAFF.

Note on this clonotype: It may be a read error: a sequence one base away is much more abundant. The chain combines TRBV18 with TRBJ2-5; 8 bases are a match to TRBD2. In germline, CDR1 is KGHSH, CDR2 LQKENI. Trimming removed 3 bases from V and 11 bases from J; junction bases left unmatched: 11. The CDR3 sequence is 14 residues long. The CDR3 nucleotides read TGTGCCAGCTCACCGGGACTAGTCGAGGCTGAGCAGTACTTC. Translating gives CASSPGLVEAEQYF.

V is TRBV20-1 and J is TRBJ1-4; 7 nucleotides match TRBD1. The germline V gene encodes CDR1 DFQATT and CDR2 SNEGSKA (reference sequence). This CDR3 region has 13 residues. The V gene end was trimmed by 0 bases and the J gene end by 8 bases; junction bases not matched to a gene: 3. CDR3 DNA: TGCAGTGCTAGAGAAGGGGGCAGGGAAAAACTGTTTTTT. This translates into CSAREGGREKLFF.

V gene TRBV5-1 combines with J gene TRBJ2-3; 12 bases map to TRBD2. The germline V gene encodes CDR1 SGHRS and CDR2 YFSETQ. This CDR3 has 15 amino acids. V lost 9 bases to trimming and J lost 6 bases; unmatched junction nucleotides: 11. The DNA for the CDR3 is TGCGCCACCCAGACCGGGACTAGCGGGTGGGATACGCAGTATTTT. Residues: CATQTGTSGWDTQYF.

In its sample, this clonotype was seen a few times. The gene calls are TRBV10-3 and TRBJ1-5; D gene uncertain. CDR1 is ENHRY and CDR2 is SYGVKD in the germline V gene. The CDR3 is 14 amino acids. Trimming removed 2 bases at V and 0 bases at J, with 5 bases between. Written as DNA, the CDR3 is TGTGCCATCAGTGAGGGTAATAGCAATCAGCCCCAGCATTTT. Translating it yields CAISEGNSNQPQHF.

Worth noting for this clonotype: Relative to the germline gene, one junction end is altered; a read error may explain this. This chain connects TRBV5-1 to TRBJ1-5, with 9 bases fitting TRBD1. The CDR3 is 16 residues long. Germline V gene lookup returns CDR1 SGHRS and CDR2 YFSETQ. CDR3 protein: CASSAGTGLSDQPQHF. CDR3 bases: TGCGCCAGCAGCGCAGGGACAGGGCTTAGCGATCAGCCCCAGCATTTT.

This rearrangement joins TRBV20-1 to TRBJ2-2; TRBD2 matches 14 bases. V trimming: 6 bases; J trimming: 6 bases; junction bases outside the gene matches: 6. Per the germline V gene, CDR1 is DFQATT and CDR2 is SNEGSKA (reference sequence). There are 15 residues in the CDR3. The CDR3: CSARLAGGPPGELFF. The CDR3 nucleotides are TGCAGTGCCAGACTAGCGGGGGGGCCCCCCGGGGAGCTGTTTTTT.

This clonotype was seen more than once but under ten times. CDR3 residues: CASSLGVRNTGELFF. The CDR3 DNA is TGCGCCAGCAGCTTGGGTGTCAGGAACACCGGGGAGCTGTTTTTT. J is TRBJ2-2 and V is TRBV5-1; D remains unclear. Germline assignment: CDR1 SGHRS and CDR2 YFSETQ. This CDR3 is 15 amino acids long. V lost 0 bases and J 1 base, leaving 7 bases between the germline ends.

The V and J genes are TRBV7-9 and TRBJ2-5; 7 positions agree with TRBD1. The CDR3 consists of 17 residues. The trim removed 3 bases at V and 0 bases at J, leaving 10 bases unmatched. CDR1 is SEHNR and CDR2 is FQNEAQ in the germline V gene (reference sequence). CDR3 in DNA: TGTGCCAGCAGCTTGTCACCGGGACAGATGTACCAAGAGACCCAGTACTTC. Translated: CASSLSPGQMYQETQYF. The full variable domain, rest sourced from reference TRBV7-9 and TRBJ2-5, is DTGVSQNPRHKITKRGQNVTFRCDPISEHNRLYWYRQTLGQGPEFLTYFQNEAQLEKSRLLSDRFSAERPKGSFSTLEIQRTEQGDSAMYLCASSLSPGQMYQETQYFGPGTRLLVL.

This clonotype has just a few counts. The chain couples TRBV4-2 to TRBJ2-7; D perhaps matches TRBD2 (6 bases). Germline lookup yields CDR1 LGHNA and CDR2 YNFKEQ. The CDR3 has 15 amino acids. Trimming shortened V by 0 bases and J by 4 bases, and 13 bases separated the two germline ends. The CDR3 loop reads CASSQDRMGGYEQYF. CDR3 coding DNA: TGTGCCAGCAGCCAAGATCGAATGGGGGGATACGAGCAGTACTTC.

This clonotype came up a few times. This chain uses TRBV7-2 with TRBJ2-1; no definite D call. The CDR3 is 14 residues long. CDR1 and CDR2 from the germline V gene are SGHTA and FQGNSA. V lost 10 bases and J lost 4, with 17 bases in between. The DNA for the CDR3 is TGTGCCACCCTTGCCACCTTAGGATACAATGAGCAGTTCTTC. Its protein product is CATLATLGYNEQFF.

This clonotype was counted at least ten times. V gene TRBV7-2 combines with J gene TRBJ2-3; D gene ambiguous. This CDR3 is built from 14 residues. Germline CDR1 SGHTA, CDR2 FQGNSA. V lost 1 base and J 6 bases, leaving 11 bases between the germline ends. The CDR3 DNA reads TGTGCCAGCAGCTTAGATTCCCGCGTGGATACGCAGTATTTT. Translating gives CASSLDSRVDTQYF.

This clonotype was found a few times. The chain is built from TRBV7-2 and TRBJ1-4, with unresolved D. V shed 5 bases and J shed 4 bases, with 14 bases lying between them. CDR1 is SGHTA and CDR2 is FQGNSA in the germline V gene. CDR3 length equals 15 residues. CDR3 protein: CASSASGSLNEKLFF. In nucleotides, the CDR3 is TGTGCCAGCAGCGCGTCGGGGAGTCTTAATGAAAAACTGTTTTTT.

This clonotype was recorded a few times. This chain uses TRBV18 with TRBJ1-5, with a weak D call TRBD1 (5 bases). The CDR3 contains 13 residues. Germline V gene lookup returns CDR1 KGHSH and CDR2 LQKENI. The chain's CDR3 is CASTEYSNQPQHF. The CDR3 region has the DNA TGTGCTTCGACAGAGTATAGCAATCAGCCCCAGCATTTT. The whole variable domain, remainder taken from reference TRBV18 and TRBJ1-5, is NAGVMQNPRHLVRRRGQEARLRCSPMKGHSHVYWYRQLPEEGLKFMVYLQKENIIDESGMPKERFSAEFPKEGPSILRIQQVVRGDSAAYFCASTEYSNQPQHFGDGTRLSIL.

As regards this clonotype: Possible read error: a much larger clone is one base away. The rearrangement links TRBV6-2 or TRBV6-3 to TRBJ1-2, with D unresolved. The CDR3 spans 15 residues. Trimming removed 5 bases at V and 3 bases at J, with 16 bases between. CDR1 is MNHEY, CDR2 SVGEGT, per germline. The DNA of the CDR3 is TGTGCCAGCAGTCCTGGAAGCTGGGCGGACTATGGCTACACCTTC. Protein: CASSPGSWADYGYTF.

This sequence joins TRBV12-3 or TRBV12-4 and TRBJ1-6; tentatively, D is TRBD1 (5 bases). This CDR3 spans 13 amino acids. V lost 3 bases and J lost 9, with 9 bases in between. This CDR3 is CASSLQGTSPLHF. DNA of the CDR3: TGTGCCAGCAGTTTGCAGGGAACTTCACCCCTCCACTTT.

The CDR3 bases are TGTGCCAGCAGTTTGGGACACCGGAATAGGGCTTTCTTT. The encoded protein is CASSLGHRNRAFF. The chain employs TRBV6-5 and TRBJ1-1; tentative D call: TRBD1 (6 bases). Trimming pared 4 bases from V and 11 bases from J, leaving 17 bases between. Germline V gives CDR1 MNHEY, CDR2 SVGAGI. This CDR3 spans 13 amino acids.

The chain combines TRBV12-3 or TRBV12-4 with TRBJ2-1, with TRBD2 matching over 10 bases. V gave up 6 bases and J gave up 7 bases; unmatched junction bases: 3. The CDR3 is 13 amino acids. The CDR3 here is CASRLAGSNEQFF. CDR3 nucleotide sequence: TGTGCCAGCAGACTAGCGGGATCTAATGAGCAGTTCTTC.

With regard to this clonotype: Relative to the germline gene, one junction end is altered; a read error may explain this. The chain employs TRBV27 and TRBJ1-2, with no clear D. Germline V gene sequence: CDR1 MNHEY, CDR2 SMNVEV (reference sequence). The CDR3 loop spans 14 amino acids. The CDR3: CASSYGRTNYGYIF. The CDR3 bases are TGTGCCAGCAGTTACGGACGGACTAACTATGGCTACATCTTC.

The V gene is TRBV21-1, the J gene TRBJ2-3. TRBV21-1 is reported as a pseudogene. This CDR3 has 13 residues. This CDR3 reads CASSRNAPDTQYF. Written as DNA, the CDR3 is TGTGCCAGCAGCAGGAATGCCCCAGATACGCAGTATTTT.

This rearrangement joins TRBV12-3 or TRBV12-4 to TRBJ1-1, with D hard to call. The CDR3 is made up of 15 amino acids. V shed 3 bases and J shed 6 bases, with 17 bases lying between them. The CDR3 region has the DNA TGTGCCAGCAGTTTCGCCGGGCAATATCTATCTGAAGCTTTCTTT. Translating it yields CASSFAGQYLSEAFF.